The 32 T cell receptor beta chains below all came from one sample that was sequenced in a study of blood T cell repertoires in COVID-19. Profiled with immunoSEQ multiplex PCR; TCRdb holds only in-frame clones, not every one. The table records hundreds of thousands of clones, about nine tenths of them present only once. The sample taken for sequencing was PBMCs or T cells enriched from blood (not recorded which). These receptors were collected from a man aged 60 to 75 who had recovered from COVID-19.

The CDR3 sequence: CASSQDMGGPYEQYF. The CDR3 DNA is TGTGCCAGCAGCCAAGATATGGGAGGTCCCTACGAGCAGTACTTC. This chain connects TRBV4-2 to TRBJ2-7; a possible D gene is TRBD2 (6 bases). Deletions cut 0 bases from V and 2 bases from J, with 11 bases between. This CDR3 contains 15 residues. Germline V gives CDR1 LGHNA, CDR2 YNFKEQ.

This clone was seen a handful of times. The rearrangement links TRBV13 to TRBJ2-1, with TRBD2 identical over 9 bases. This CDR3 spans 15 amino acids. Germline V gene lookup returns CDR1 PRHDT and CDR2 FYEKMQ (reference sequence). V gave up 4 bases and J gave up 6 bases; unmatched junction bases: 7. CDR3 DNA: TGTGCCAGCAGCTCGGCGGGGGGGGCCGTCAATGAGCAGTTCTTC. Translated: CASSSAGGAVNEQFF. Based on the CDR3 plus reference TRBV13 and TRBJ2-1, the full variable domain is AAGVIQSPRHLIKEKRETATLKCYPIPRHDTVYWYQQGPGQDPQFLISFYEKMQSDKGSIPDRFSAQQFSDYHSELNMSSLELGDSALYFCASSSAGGAVNEQFFGPGTRLTVL.

The chain uses TRBV24-1 and TRBJ1-2; TRBD1 agrees at 9 bases. The CDR3 totals 14 residues. Trimming at V came to 7 bases and at J to 2 bases, leaving 4 bases not matched to a gene. Per germline, CDR1 KGHDR and CDR2 SFDVKD. Here the CDR3 reads CATRGTGNNYGYTF. For the CDR3, the DNA is TGTGCCACCAGGGGGACAGGGAACAACTATGGCTACACCTTC.

V is TRBV11-2 and J is TRBJ2-7; no firm D call. Trimming took 2 bases from V and 3 from J, leaving 11 bases between them. CDR3 size: 14 residues. CDR1 is SGHAT and CDR2 is FQNNGV in the germline V gene. The CDR3 protein is CASSLKAFRYEQYF. The CDR3 DNA reads as TGTGCCAGCAGCTTAAAAGCATTTCGCTACGAGCAGTACTTC.

The chain joins TRBV15 to TRBJ1-1; no clear D. Germline V lookup: CDR1 LNHNV, CDR2 YYDKDF (reference sequence). The V end was cut by 5 bases, the J end by 8 bases, with 15 bases between. This CDR3 region has 13 residues. The CDR3: CATSARGAEEAFF. The CDR3 DNA follows: TGTGCCACCAGCGCAAGAGGAGCGGAGGAAGCTTTCTTT.

J is TRBJ2-3 and V is TRBV5-4; 8 bases align to TRBD2. Trimming cost V 0 bases and J 0 bases; bases outside gene matches: 6. The CDR3 contains 17 residues. Germline V lookup: CDR1 SGHNT, CDR2 YYREEE (reference sequence). The CDR3, as DNA: TGTGCCAGCAGCTTGGGTTTAGCGGGGTCCAGCACAGATACGCAGTATTTT. Encoded protein: CASSLGLAGSSTDTQYF. Combining the CDR3 with reference TRBV5-4 and TRBJ2-3 gives the whole variable domain ETGVTQSPTHLIKTRGQQVTLRCSSQSGHNTVSWYQQALGQGPQFIFQYYREEENGRGNFPPRFSGLQFPNYSSELNVNALELDDSALYLCASSLGLAGSSTDTQYFGPGTRLTVL.

The J gene is TRBJ2-7, the V gene TRBV7-4; 9 positions agree with TRBD2. From germline, CDR1 is SGHVT and CDR2 SQSDAQ. The CDR3 consists of 17 residues. Trimming removed 1 base from V and 0 bases from J; junction bases left unmatched: 7. In DNA, the CDR3 is TGTGCCAGCAGCTTAGTTGCTAGCGGGGCGAACTCCTACGAGCAGTACTTC. It translates to CASSLVASGANSYEQYF.

The gene calls are TRBV7-3 and TRBJ2-1, with D perhaps matching TRBD2 (5 bases). CDR1 and CDR2 from the germline V gene are SGHTA and FQGTGA. The V and J ends lost 1 base and 1 base respectively, with 14 bases between them. The CDR3 is 17 amino acids. For the CDR3, the DNA is TGTGCCAGCAGCTTAAACCCCCCTACTAGTTCCTACAATGAGCAGTTCTTC. This sequence encodes CASSLNPPTSSYNEQFF.

The chain carries TRBV24-1 and TRBJ1-1, with D perhaps TRBD1 (5 bases). Germline V gene lookup returns CDR1 KGHDR and CDR2 SFDVKD. This CDR3 spans 14 amino acids. V lost 5 bases to trimming and J lost 1 base, with 10 bases between them. DNA of the CDR3: TGTGCCACCAGTGCCTCGACAGAGAACACTGAAGCTTTCTTT. It yields the protein CATSASTENTEAFF.

The CDR3, as DNA: TGTGCCAGCAGTTTCTCCGGGTCACCCCTCCACTTT. Its protein is CASSFSGSPLHF. The rearrangement joins TRBV12-3 or TRBV12-4 to TRBJ1-6; D unresolved. Trimming shortened V by 3 bases and J by 10 bases, and 7 bases separated the two germline ends. The CDR3 length is 12 residues.

The chain carries TRBV30 and TRBJ1-5; D is perhaps TRBD1 (5 bases). Between the trimmed V and J ends, which lost 2 bases and 3 bases, there was a span of 8 bases. The CDR3 is made up of 13 amino acids. Germline loops: CDR1 GTSNPN, CDR2 SVGIG (reference sequence). The CDR3 loop reads CAWSSQVNQPQHF. The CDR3, as DNA: TGTGCCTGGAGTTCACAGGTCAATCAGCCCCAGCATTTT.

The rearrangement joins TRBV9 to TRBJ2-5; tentative D call: TRBD2 (6 bases). This CDR3 comprises 13 residues. CDR1 and CDR2 from the germline V gene are SGDLS and YYNGEE. Trimming cost V 3 bases and J 7 bases, with 13 bases left between them. The CDR3 here is CASSAATRGTQYF. For the CDR3, the DNA is TGTGCCAGCAGCGCAGCCACGCGGGGGACCCAGTACTTC.

The chain recombines TRBV29-1 with TRBJ2-4, with 11 bases fitting TRBD2. CDR1 and CDR2 (germline): SQVTM, ANQGSEA. V trimming: 6 bases; J trimming: 1 base; junction bases outside the gene matches: 14. There are 18 residues in the CDR3. The CDR3 region is CSVGSVAGGPWAKNIQYF. CDR3 in DNA: TGCAGCGTGGGGTCGGTAGCGGGAGGGCCATGGGCCAAAAACATTCAGTACTTC.

This chain links TRBV7-2 with TRBJ2-5; 11 bases align to TRBD2. This CDR3 contains 15 residues. Germline CDR1 SGHTA, CDR2 FQGNSA. The V segment lost 7 bases and the J segment 2 bases; nucleotides outside the gene matches: 6. CDR3 residues: CASTIGLAGQETQYF. DNA of the CDR3: TGTGCCAGCACCATAGGACTAGCGGGTCAAGAGACCCAGTACTTC.

The chain combines TRBV6-5 with TRBJ2-7; 8 bases are shared with TRBD2. J gave up 1 base and V 0 bases, and 5 bases lay outside the gene matches. Germline values: CDR1 MNHEY, CDR2 SVGAGI. The CDR3 extends over 16 amino acids. In DNA, the CDR3 is TGTGCCAGCAGTTACTCGGCGGGGGGCTCGTCCTACGAGCAGTACTTC. This encodes CASSYSAGGSSYEQYF.

The rearrangement joins TRBV13 to TRBJ2-3, with 8 bases that match TRBD1. This CDR3 has 16 amino acids. Germline V gene data show CDR1 as PRHDT and CDR2 as FYEKMQ (reference sequence). V was pared by 4 bases and J by 1 base, with 7 bases of the junction left unmatched. The CDR3 loop reads CASSSQGAYGTDTQYF. The CDR3 DNA reads as TGTGCCAGCAGCTCGCAGGGGGCCTATGGCACAGATACGCAGTATTTT.

This chain links TRBV18 with TRBJ1-2; D is possibly TRBD1 (5 bases). The ends were cut back, 0 bases at V and 4 bases at J, with 12 bases in the middle. Germline V CDR1 and CDR2: KGHSH, LQKENI. The CDR3 is made up of 15 amino acids. The CDR3, as DNA: TGTGCCAGCTCACCACCCCAAGCGGGGGGCTATGGCTACACCTTC. Protein: CASSPPQAGGYGYTF.

The chain's CDR3 is CASSTRPTGTSGRVFETQYF. Written as DNA, the CDR3 is TGTGCCAGCAGCACTAGACCCACGGGGACTAGCGGGAGGGTCTTTGAGACCCAGTACTTC. The chain has TRBV7-9 and TRBJ2-5; 16 bases are a match to TRBD2. The germline V gene has CDR1 SEHNR and CDR2 FQNEAQ (reference sequence). The CDR3 covers 20 residues. V was pared by 5 bases and J by 5 bases, with 17 bases of the junction left unmatched.

The V gene is TRBV9, the J gene TRBJ2-1; 12 bases match TRBD2. Looked up from germline, CDR1 is SGDLS and CDR2 is YYNGEE. With V trimmed by 2 bases and J by 8 bases, 8 bases remained unmatched. The CDR3 has 16 amino acids. In DNA, the CDR3 is TGTGCCAGCAGCGTGACTAGCGGGAGATTCAGTGATGAGCAGTTCTTC. This encodes CASSVTSGRFSDEQFF.

The chain has TRBV11-1 and TRBJ2-7; 10 nucleotides match TRBD1. Germline loops: CDR1 SGHAT, CDR2 FQDESV (reference sequence). This CDR3 has 16 amino acids. The trim removed 4 bases at V and 5 bases at J, leaving 11 bases unmatched. CDR3 sequence: CASSSIPGQGIHEQYF. The CDR3 DNA is TGTGCCAGCAGCTCCATACCGGGACAGGGGATCCACGAGCAGTACTTC.

This chain joins TRBV27 and TRBJ2-3; no clear D gene. The V end lost 3 bases, the J end lost 4 bases, and 8 bases lay between the germline ends. Germline V gene sequence: CDR1 MNHEY, CDR2 SMNVEV (reference sequence). This CDR3 comprises 13 residues. Here the CDR3 reads CASSFQAADTQYF. CDR3 DNA sequence: TGTGCCAGCAGTTTTCAGGCAGCAGATACGCAGTATTTT.

This chain links TRBV19 with TRBJ2-1; 7 nucleotides match TRBD1. The V gene end was trimmed by 5 bases and the J gene end by 4 bases; junction bases not matched to a gene: 5. Germline V CDR1 and CDR2: LNHDA, SQIVND (reference sequence). This CDR3 comprises 14 residues. This CDR3 is CASSPGQHYNEQFF. The CDR3 bases are TGTGCCAGTAGTCCGGGACAGCATTACAATGAGCAGTTCTTC.

The chain's CDR3 is CASTSGWFFGYTF. The CDR3 DNA reads TGTGCCAGTACCTCAGGGTGGTTCTTTGGCTACACCTTC. The rearrangement links TRBV19 to TRBJ1-2; perhaps TRBD1 as D (5 bases). In germline, CDR1 is LNHDA, CDR2 SQIVND (reference sequence). V lost 7 bases and J 7 bases, leaving 16 bases between the germline ends. The CDR3 covers 13 residues.

This clone was detected ten times or more. The CDR3 sequence is CATSRDLGGNYGYTF. Written as DNA, the CDR3 is TGTGCCACCAGCAGAGATCTGGGAGGGAACTATGGCTACACCTTC. V usage is TRBV15 and J usage is TRBJ1-2, with D unresolved. Germline V gene sequence: CDR1 LNHNV, CDR2 YYDKDF (reference sequence). Trimming left V 0 bases short and J 2 bases short, with 10 bases between. CDR3 size: 15 residues.

The chain couples TRBV30 to TRBJ1-2; weak D call: TRBD1 (5 bases). Per germline, CDR1 GTSNPN and CDR2 SVGIG (reference sequence). The CDR3 spans 12 residues. V was clipped by 4 bases and J by 7 bases, with 13 bases between them. As DNA, the CDR3 is TGTGCCTGGAATCCAACAGGTGCTGGCTACACCTTC. The encoded protein is CAWNPTGAGYTF.

The chain employs TRBV4-3 and TRBJ1-2; the match to TRBD1 covers 8 bases. The CDR3 runs 17 residues. Germline V gives CDR1 LGHNA, CDR2 YSLEER. Trimming at V came to 3 bases and at J to 7 bases, leaving 16 bases not matched to a gene. As DNA, the CDR3 is TGCGCCAGCAGCCATAGGACTTACGCAGGGGGCGCGGGTGGCTACACCTTC. Its translation: CASSHRTYAGGAGGYTF.

V and J are TRBV3-1 (or the pseudogene TRBV3-2) and TRBJ2-7; D is possibly TRBD2 (6 bases). The V gene lost 1 base and the J gene lost 4 bases, with 14 bases spanning the gap. From germline, CDR1 is LGHDT and CDR2 YNNKEL (reference sequence). This CDR3 region has 15 residues. The CDR3 region has the DNA TGTGCCAGCAGCCAAGCTGGAGGGAAGGAATACGAGCAGTACTTC. It is translated as CASSQAGGKEYEQYF.

The chain combines TRBV10-3 with TRBJ2-1; 8 bases are shared with TRBD2. The CDR3 has 15 residues. Germline V CDR1 and CDR2: ENHRY, SYGVKD. Trimming cost V 4 bases and J 5 bases; bases outside gene matches: 7. The CDR3 loop reads CAISGSGAGDNEQFF. Written as DNA, the CDR3 is TGTGCCATCAGTGGTTCGGGAGCGGGGGACAATGAGCAGTTCTTC.

J is TRBJ1-2 and V is TRBV10-2, with D perhaps TRBD1 (5 bases). Germline V gene lookup returns CDR1 WSHSY and CDR2 SAAADI. This CDR3 is built from 14 residues. The ends were cut back, 3 bases at V and 2 bases at J, with 10 bases in the middle. The CDR3 loop is CASSEEGRNYGYTF. The CDR3 coding sequence is TGCGCCAGCAGTGAAGAGGGGAGGAACTATGGCTACACCTTC.

The rearrangement joins TRBV19 to TRBJ1-5; 7 nucleotides line up with TRBD1. The ends lost 6 bases at V and 3 bases at J; junction bases unmatched: 5. Germline-derived CDR1 and CDR2 are LNHDA and SQIVND (reference sequence). The CDR3 extends over 14 amino acids. As DNA, the CDR3 is TGTGCCAGTAGCGTCAGGGGGTACAATCAGCCCCAGCATTTT. The encoded protein is CASSVRGYNQPQHF.

The CDR3 DNA sequence: TGTGCCAGCGGAAGGGGACAGGGGATTAACACTGAAGCTTTCTTT. It is translated as CASGRGQGINTEAFF. This rearrangement joins TRBV7-8 to TRBJ1-1, with TRBD1 identical over 10 bases. The J segment lost 2 bases and the V segment lost 8 bases, leaving 8 bases of the junction unmatched. CDR3 length: 15 residues. Germline CDR1 and CDR2: SGHVS and FQNEAQ.

The chain uses TRBV5-4 and TRBJ2-3; 7 bases line up with TRBD1. Germline trimming cut 4 bases from V and 2 bases from J; bases unmatched to any gene: 4. CDR3 length: 14 amino acids. CDR1 SGHNT and CDR2 YYREEE come from the germline V gene (reference sequence). The CDR3 coding sequence is TGTGCCAGCAGCATGGGACAGCTCACAGATACGCAGTATTTT. Protein product: CASSMGQLTDTQYF. Filled out from reference TRBV5-4 and TRBJ2-3, the complete variable domain reads ETGVTQSPTHLIKTRGQQVTLRCSSQSGHNTVSWYQQALGQGPQFIFQYYREEENGRGNFPPRFSGLQFPNYSSELNVNALELDDSALYLCASSMGQLTDTQYFGPGTRLTVL.